This T cell receptor (beta chain) was documented in a study of T-cell reconstitution after alpha-beta-depleted transplantation in children. Study outcomes and limitations: In patients about two months after transplant, alpha-beta T cells reportedly arose from several hundred expanded graft clones.

About this clonotype itself: What it recognizes is unknown.

Unique molecular identifiers were incorporated into the prepared TCRbeta library. TCRdb reprocessed the PCR reads via MiXCR and lists one record per CDR3 protein. The sample records about a million distinct CDR3 sequences, about 30% being singletons. In germline, CDR1 is SGHTA, CDR2 FQGTGA. V gave up 5 bases and J gave up 0 bases, with 14 bases separating them. The CDR3 loop spans 16 amino acids. This sequence was found in a boy under two years old who had a stem cell transplant for SCID, so the T cells may come from the graft donor. The input for sequencing was PBMCs, mostly from graft donor cells, taken 360 days after TCRalphabeta/CD19-depleted stem cell transplant. The V gene is TRBV7-3, the J gene TRBJ2-1, with D unclear. This CDR3 is CASSNGRLSSYNEQFF. The CDR3 DNA reads TGTGCCAGCAGCAACGGACGGCTTAGCTCCTACAATGAGCAGTTCTTC.